The entry below describes one T cell receptor beta chain. Its antigen remains unidentified. Base qualities were left out, and no much larger clone turns up one base away. This specimen comes from a study of blood T cells in healthy people across ages (dated by TCRdb to between 2014 and 2016). About the study as a whole: In model experiments, template switching captured about one uniquely barcoded TCR beta cDNA molecule for every two T cells. Donors of different ages were randomly distributed across sequencing lanes to avoid experimental bias. Donors were grouped into four age groups: young (average 16 years), middle-aged (roughly 40), aged (around 66) and long-lived (around 80). Using deep sequencing normalized with unique cDNA molecular identifiers, the study measured how TCR beta repertoire diversity changes with age. Two additional independent replicas of 1 million unique cDNA reads from the same blood draw were analyzed for two donors (one aged 18 to 29 and one aged 80 or older). What the authors observed across the whole study: Because profiling used bulk unsorted PBMCs, naive and antigen-experienced compartments could not be compared conclusively. A strong correlation was found between observed TCR beta diversity and the percentage of naive T cells measured by flow cytometry. Because donor CMV infection status was unknown, age-related changes in expanded clonotypes were potentially confounded. As age increased, observed TCR beta diversity per million T cells dropped in a roughly linear way, and a significant reduction was already evident by age roughly 40. Estimates of total diversity from one million sequenced T cells were regarded as lower bounds and underestimates. The long-lived group showed more naive CD4+ T cells, fewer expanded clones and increased TCR diversity than the aged group, suggesting age selection.

CDR1 and CDR2 are read off the germline V gene as SGHDN and FVKESK. Inclusive of the bounding cysteine and phenylalanine, the CDR3 is 17 residues long. This entry keeps only the CDR3 DNA: 51 bases, framed from base 1. V lost 0 bases and J lost 5 bases, and the count of bases not matched to a germline gene is 8. Library construction relied on 5' RACE. The instrument given in TCRdb is Illumina HiSeq 2500. The second PCR ran for about 7 to 11 cycles and used a J-beta primer mix along with a sample-barcoded 5' primer. A unique molecular identifier was introduced onto each TCR beta cDNA molecule by a template-switch 5' adaptor carrying 12 random nucleotides. Each sample yielded at least 3 million CDR3-containing paired-end reads. First-strand cDNA was synthesized from all RNA with the Mint cDNA synthesis kit, primed by a TRBC-specific oligonucleotide. After uracil-DNA glycosylase treatment, a first 18-cycle PCR used universal primers M1SS and BC2_uni_R on all cDNA. Under the source paper's analysis protocol: Each sample was normalized by randomly selecting 1 million high-quality reads, each carrying a distinct molecular identifier. Reads sharing molecular identifiers were discarded rather than binned into consensus sequences. CDR3 identification, clonotype clustering and error correction used MiTCR with a Q25 quality threshold and the strictest error-elimination algorithm. A nonparametric unseen species model with Euler transformation was used to estimate lower-bound total TCR beta diversity. TCRdb reprocessing: public reads trimmed at Q25 with fastp, clones called with MiXCR, in-frame beta chains kept. Every CDR3 protein is listed once, alongside the most common genes and DNA of its rows. TCRdb, not the authors, supplied the V and J calls. The sample table shows under 2 million distinct CDR3 sequences, and roughly 32% are seen once. The ten largest clones add up to approximately 10% of the sample.

Systemically healthy Caucasian individuals from Russia, some 40 in total and aged about 6 to 90 years, were included as donors. Each donor gave around 9.5 milliliters of peripheral blood, collected into EDTA-treated Vacutainer tubes. Ficoll-Paque density-gradient centrifugation was used to isolate PBMCs, with at least 7 million obtained per sample. Trizol reagent was used to extract total RNA from the PBMCs, yielding at least 6 micrograms per sample. For every donor, flow cytometry on a PBMC aliquot measured the percentage of naive CD45RAhigh/CD27high T cells. The sample was blood. This TCR derives from a woman between 25 and 40 years old in good health. The V and J segments used are TRBV14 and TRBJ2-5; TRBD2 fits 11 bases in the junction. The CDR3 region: CASSQDPRLAGSETQYF. The sequenced DNA: TGTGCCAGCAGCCAAGACCCAAGACTAGCGGGATCGGAGACCCAGTACTTC.